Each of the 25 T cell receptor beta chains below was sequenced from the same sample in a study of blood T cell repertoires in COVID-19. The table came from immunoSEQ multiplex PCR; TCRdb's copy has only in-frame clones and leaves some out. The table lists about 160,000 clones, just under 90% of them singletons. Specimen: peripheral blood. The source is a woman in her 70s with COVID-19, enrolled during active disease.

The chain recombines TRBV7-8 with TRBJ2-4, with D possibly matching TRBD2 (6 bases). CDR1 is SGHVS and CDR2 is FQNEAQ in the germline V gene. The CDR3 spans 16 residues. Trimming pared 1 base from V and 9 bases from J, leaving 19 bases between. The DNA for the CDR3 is TGTGCCAGCAGCTTAGTCGACATCCGGGACTCCAGCATTCAGTACTTC. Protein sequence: CASSLVDIRDSSIQYF.

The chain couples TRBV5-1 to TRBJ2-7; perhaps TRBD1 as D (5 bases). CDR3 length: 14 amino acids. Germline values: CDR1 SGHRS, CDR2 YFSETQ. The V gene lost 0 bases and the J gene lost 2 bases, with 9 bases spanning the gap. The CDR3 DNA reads TGCGCCAGCAGCTTGGTTCCAGGGCCCTACGAGCAGTACTTC. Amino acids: CASSLVPGPYEQYF.

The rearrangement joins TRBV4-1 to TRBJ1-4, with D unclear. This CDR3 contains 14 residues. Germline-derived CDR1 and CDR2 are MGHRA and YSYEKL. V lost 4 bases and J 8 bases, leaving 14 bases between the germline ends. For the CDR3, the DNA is TGCGCCAGCAGCCCCCAACAGAGAAACGAAAAACTGTTTTTT. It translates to CASSPQQRNEKLFF.

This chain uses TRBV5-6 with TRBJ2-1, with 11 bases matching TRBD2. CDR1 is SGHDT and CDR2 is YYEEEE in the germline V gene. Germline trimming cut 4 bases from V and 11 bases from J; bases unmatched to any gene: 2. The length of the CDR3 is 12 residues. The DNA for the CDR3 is TGTGCCAGCAGCAAGACTAGCGGGAAGCAGTTCTTC. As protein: CASSKTSGKQFF.

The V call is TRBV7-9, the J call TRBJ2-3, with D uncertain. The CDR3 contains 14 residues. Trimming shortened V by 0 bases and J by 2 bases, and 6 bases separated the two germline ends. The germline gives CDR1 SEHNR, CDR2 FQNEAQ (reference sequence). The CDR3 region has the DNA TGTGCCAGCAGCTTAGCTTCCTACACAGATACGCAGTATTTT. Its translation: CASSLASYTDTQYF.

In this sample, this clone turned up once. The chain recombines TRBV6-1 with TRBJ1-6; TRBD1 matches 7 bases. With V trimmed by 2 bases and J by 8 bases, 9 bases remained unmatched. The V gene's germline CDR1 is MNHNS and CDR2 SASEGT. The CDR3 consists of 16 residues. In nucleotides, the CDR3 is TGTGCCAGCAGTGAACAGGGGGGCACCGGGTATTCACCCCTCCACTTT. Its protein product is CASSEQGGTGYSPLHF.

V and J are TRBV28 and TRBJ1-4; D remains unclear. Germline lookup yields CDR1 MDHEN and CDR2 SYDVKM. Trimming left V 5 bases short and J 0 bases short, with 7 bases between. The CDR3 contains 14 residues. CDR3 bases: TGTGCCAGCAGTGTACACCCAACTAATGAAAAACTGTTTTTT. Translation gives CASSVHPTNEKLFF.

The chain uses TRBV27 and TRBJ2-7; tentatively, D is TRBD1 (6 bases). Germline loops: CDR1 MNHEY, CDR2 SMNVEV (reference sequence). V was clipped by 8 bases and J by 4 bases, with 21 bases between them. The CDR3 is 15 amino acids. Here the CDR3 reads CASGSSLRTDYEQYF. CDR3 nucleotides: TGTGCCAGCGGGAGTTCCCTTAGGACAGATTACGAGCAGTACTTC.

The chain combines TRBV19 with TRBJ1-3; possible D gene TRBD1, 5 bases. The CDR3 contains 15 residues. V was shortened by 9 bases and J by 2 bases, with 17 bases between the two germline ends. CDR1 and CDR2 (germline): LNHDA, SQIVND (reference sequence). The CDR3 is CASIRGAVTGNTIYF. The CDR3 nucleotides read TGTGCCAGCATCCGCGGGGCAGTAACTGGAAACACCATATATTTT.

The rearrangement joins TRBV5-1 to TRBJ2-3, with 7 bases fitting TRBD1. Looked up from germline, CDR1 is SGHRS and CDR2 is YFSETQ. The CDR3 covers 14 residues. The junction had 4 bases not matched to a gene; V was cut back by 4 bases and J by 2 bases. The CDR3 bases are TGCGCCAGCAGCCCGGGACAGCCCACAGATACGCAGTATTTT. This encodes CASSPGQPTDTQYF.

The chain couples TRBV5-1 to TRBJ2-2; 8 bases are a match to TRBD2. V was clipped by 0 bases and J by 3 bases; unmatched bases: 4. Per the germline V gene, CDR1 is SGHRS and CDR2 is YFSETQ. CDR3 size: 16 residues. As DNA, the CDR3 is TGCGCCAGCAGCTTGGCGGGAGGGGCGTACACCGGGGAGCTGTTTTTT. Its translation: CASSLAGGAYTGELFF.

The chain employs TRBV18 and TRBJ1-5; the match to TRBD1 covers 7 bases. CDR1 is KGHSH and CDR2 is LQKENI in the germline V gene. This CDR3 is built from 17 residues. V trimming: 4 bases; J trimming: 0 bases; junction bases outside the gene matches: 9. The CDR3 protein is CASSLGQVWDSNQPQHF. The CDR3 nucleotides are TGTGCCAGCTCACTAGGACAGGTTTGGGATAGCAATCAGCCCCAGCATTTT.

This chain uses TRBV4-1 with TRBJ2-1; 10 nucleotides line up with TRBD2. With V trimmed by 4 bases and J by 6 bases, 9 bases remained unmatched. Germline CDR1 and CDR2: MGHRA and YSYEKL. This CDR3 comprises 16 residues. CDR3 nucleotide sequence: TGCGCCAGCAGCCCCTGGGCTAGCGGGGGCTCCAATGAGCAGTTCTTC. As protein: CASSPWASGGSNEQFF.

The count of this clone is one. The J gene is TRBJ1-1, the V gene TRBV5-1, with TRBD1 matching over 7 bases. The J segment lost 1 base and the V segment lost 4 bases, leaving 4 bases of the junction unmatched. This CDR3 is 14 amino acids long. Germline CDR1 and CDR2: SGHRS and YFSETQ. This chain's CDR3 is CASSARGENTEAFF. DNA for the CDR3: TGCGCCAGCAGCGCCAGGGGGGAGAACACTGAAGCTTTCTTT. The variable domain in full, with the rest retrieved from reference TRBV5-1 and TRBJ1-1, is KAGVTQTPRYLIKTRGQQVTLSCSPISGHRSVSWYQQTPGQGLQFLFEYFSETQRNKGNFPGRFSGRQFSNSRSEMNVSTLELGDSALYLCASSARGENTEAFFGQGTRLTVV.

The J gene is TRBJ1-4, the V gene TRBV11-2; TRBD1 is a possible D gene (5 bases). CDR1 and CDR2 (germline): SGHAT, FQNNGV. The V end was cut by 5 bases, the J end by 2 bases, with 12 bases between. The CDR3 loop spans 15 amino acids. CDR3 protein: CASSPDGGTNEKLFF. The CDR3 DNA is TGTGCCAGCAGCCCTGATGGGGGGACTAATGAAAAACTGTTTTTT.

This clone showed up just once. The CDR3 spells CASSLAGTSVNSGNTIYF. DNA of the CDR3: TGTGCCAGCAGCTTAGCGGGGACTTCTGTGAACTCTGGAAACACCATATATTTT. V is TRBV7-9 and J is TRBJ1-3, with D tentatively TRBD1 (5 bases). In germline, CDR1 is SEHNR, CDR2 FQNEAQ (reference sequence). Trimming cost V 0 bases and J 0 bases, with 15 bases left between them. CDR3 length: 18 amino acids.

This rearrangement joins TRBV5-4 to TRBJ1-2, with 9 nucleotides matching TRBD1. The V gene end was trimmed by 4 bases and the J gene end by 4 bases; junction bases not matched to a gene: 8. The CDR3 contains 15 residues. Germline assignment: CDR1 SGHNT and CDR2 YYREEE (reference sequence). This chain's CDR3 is CASSPGQGKTYGYTF. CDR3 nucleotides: TGTGCCAGCAGCCCCGGACAGGGGAAGACCTATGGCTACACCTTC.

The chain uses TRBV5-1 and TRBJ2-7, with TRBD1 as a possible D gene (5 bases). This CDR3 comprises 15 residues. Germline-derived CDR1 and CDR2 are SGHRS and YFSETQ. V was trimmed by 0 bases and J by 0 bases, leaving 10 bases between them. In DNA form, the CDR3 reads TGCGCCAGCAGCTTGGATGGACAAGCCTCCTACGAGCAGTACTTC. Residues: CASSLDGQASYEQYF.

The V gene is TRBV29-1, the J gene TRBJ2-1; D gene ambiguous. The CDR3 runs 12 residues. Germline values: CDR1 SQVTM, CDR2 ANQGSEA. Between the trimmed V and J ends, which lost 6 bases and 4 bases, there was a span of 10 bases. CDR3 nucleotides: TGCAGCGTCCACCTCAGATACAATGAGCAGTTCTTC. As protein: CSVHLRYNEQFF.

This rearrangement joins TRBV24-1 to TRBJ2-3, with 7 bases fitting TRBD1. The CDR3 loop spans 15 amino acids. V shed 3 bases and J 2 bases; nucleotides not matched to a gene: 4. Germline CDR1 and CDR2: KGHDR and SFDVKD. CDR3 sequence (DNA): TGTGCCACCAGTGATACGGGACAGATCACAGATACGCAGTATTTT. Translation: CATSDTGQITDTQYF.

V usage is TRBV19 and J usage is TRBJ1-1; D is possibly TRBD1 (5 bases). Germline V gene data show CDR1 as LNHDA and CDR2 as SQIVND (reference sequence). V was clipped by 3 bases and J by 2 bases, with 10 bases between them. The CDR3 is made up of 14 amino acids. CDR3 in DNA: TGTGCCAGTAGTATCGACAGCGTCAACACTGAAGCTTTCTTT. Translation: CASSIDSVNTEAFF.

CDR3 bases: TGCGCCAGCAGTCTATCTAGCGGGGGATACAATGAGCAGTTCTTC. It codes for CASSLSSGGYNEQFF. The chain uses TRBV5-1 and TRBJ2-1; 10 bases match TRBD2. V was clipped by 5 bases and J by 4 bases; unmatched bases: 6. The CDR3 covers 15 residues. The germline V gene has CDR1 SGHRS and CDR2 YFSETQ.

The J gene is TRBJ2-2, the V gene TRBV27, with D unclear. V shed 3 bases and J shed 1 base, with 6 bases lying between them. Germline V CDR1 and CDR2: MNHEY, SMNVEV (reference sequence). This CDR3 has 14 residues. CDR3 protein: CASSFRQNTGELFF. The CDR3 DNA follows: TGTGCCAGCAGTTTTAGACAGAACACCGGGGAGCTGTTTTTT.

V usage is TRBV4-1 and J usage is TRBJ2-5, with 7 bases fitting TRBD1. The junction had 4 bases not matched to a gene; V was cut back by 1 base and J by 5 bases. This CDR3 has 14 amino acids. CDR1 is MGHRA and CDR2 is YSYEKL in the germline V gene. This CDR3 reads CASSQVGGLETQYF. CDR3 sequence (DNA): TGCGCCAGCAGCCAAGTAGGGGGCCTGGAGACCCAGTACTTC.

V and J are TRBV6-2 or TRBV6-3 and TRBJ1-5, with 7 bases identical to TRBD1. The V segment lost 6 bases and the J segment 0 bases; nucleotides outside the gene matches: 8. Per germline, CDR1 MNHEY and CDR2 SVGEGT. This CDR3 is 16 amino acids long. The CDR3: CASSPGQSLSNQPQHF. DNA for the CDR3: TGTGCCAGCAGCCCGGGACAGTCTCTTAGCAATCAGCCCCAGCATTTT.